This is a list of T cell receptor beta chains from one sample in a study of cytotoxic CD8 clonotypes in ibrutinib-treated CLL. The table came from immunoSEQ multiplex PCR; TCRdb's copy has only in-frame clones and leaves some out. The data show 50,000 or so clones, with over 65% seen just once and roughly 22% held by the top ten. The starting material was PBMCs, obtained after 24 months of ibrutinib treatment. These receptors were obtained from a human donor with chronic lymphocytic leukemia. Each CDR3 is given with its conserved first and last residue. A D gene is named only where the DNA matches it firmly. Clone size is stated in some rows and not others, as once, few, many or a class when expanded.

J	D	V	size	DNA	CDR3
TRBJ1-1	.	TRBV25-1	few	TGTGCCAGCAGTGCAGGAACTGAAGCTTTCTTT	CASSAGTEAFF
TRBJ1-1	TRBD1	TRBV28	.	TGTGCCAGCAGCTGGACAGGCCTGAACACTGAAGCTTTCTTT	CASSWTGLNTEAFF
TRBJ1-3	.	TRBV7-2	.	TGTGCCAGCAGCTTAGTAACAGGAGGAAACACCATATATTTT	CASSLVTGGNTIYF
TRBJ1-5	.	TRBV6-5	.	TGTGCCAGCAGCTCCGGGTGGAATCAGCCCCAGCATTTT	CASSSGWNQPQHF
TRBJ2-3	.	TRBV6-1	.	TGTGCCAGCAGTGATATCGGGAGTAACACAGATACGCAGTATTTT	CASSDIGSNTDTQYF
TRBJ2-5	TRBD1	TRBV30	.	TGTGCCTGGTCCCCAGGGACAGCAACCCAAGAGACCCAGTACTTC	CAWSPGTATQETQYF
TRBJ1-2	.	TRBV7-9	.	TGTGCCAGCAGCTTAGGAGACAGACCTAACTATGGCTACACCTTC	CASSLGDRPNYGYTF
TRBJ1-5	.	TRBV5-4	once	TGTGCCAGCAGCTTGGCCGGTTCGGGTGAGCCCCAGCATTTT	CASSLAGSGEPQHF
TRBJ2-7	.	TRBV4-3	.	TGCGCCAGCAGCCGGGATTACCGGACCCTCGACGAGCAGTACTTC	CASSRDYRTLDEQYF
TRBJ1-2	.	TRBV29-1	once	TGCAGCGTTGAAATAAAGTCAGCAGACTATGGCTACACCTTC	CSVEIKSADYGYTF
TRBJ2-2	.	TRBV27	.	TGTGCCAGCAGTTTATCGGGGGTCCCCGGGGAGCTGTTTTTT	CASSLSGVPGELFF
TRBJ1-5	.	TRBV6-1	.	TGTGCCAGCAGTGAAGTCAGGGAGTTAGGCAATCAGCCCCAGCATTTT	CASSEVRELGNQPQHF
TRBJ2-1	TRBD2	TRBV4-1	.	TGCGCCAGCAGCCAAGATTCTCCGGGGCTAGCGGGGGGGTCCAGCTACAATGAGCAGTTCTTC	CASSQDSPGLAGGSSYNEQFF
TRBJ1-1	.	TRBV7-9	.	TGTGCCAGCAGCTTAGAACCCACTGAAGCTTTCTTT	CASSLEPTEAFF
TRBJ2-3	TRBD2	TRBV13	.	TGTGCCAGCAGCTTGACGGGCGGGAGGTCAGATACGCAGTATTTT	CASSLTGGRSDTQYF
TRBJ2-3	.	TRBV11-1	.	TGTGCCAGCAGCACCCGACAGGTACAAACAGATACGCAGTATTTT	CASSTRQVQTDTQYF